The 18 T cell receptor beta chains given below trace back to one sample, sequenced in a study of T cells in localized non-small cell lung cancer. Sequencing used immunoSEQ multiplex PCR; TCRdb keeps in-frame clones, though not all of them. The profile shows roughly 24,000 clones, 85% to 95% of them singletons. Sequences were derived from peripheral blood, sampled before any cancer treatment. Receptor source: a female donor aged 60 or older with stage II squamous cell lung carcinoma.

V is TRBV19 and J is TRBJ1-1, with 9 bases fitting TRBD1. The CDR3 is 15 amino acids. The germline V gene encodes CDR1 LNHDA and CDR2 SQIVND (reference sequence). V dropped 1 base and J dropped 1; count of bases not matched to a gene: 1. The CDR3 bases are TGTGCCAGTAGTATAGGGGGACAGGGGAACACTGAAGCTTTCTTT. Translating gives CASSIGGQGNTEAFF.

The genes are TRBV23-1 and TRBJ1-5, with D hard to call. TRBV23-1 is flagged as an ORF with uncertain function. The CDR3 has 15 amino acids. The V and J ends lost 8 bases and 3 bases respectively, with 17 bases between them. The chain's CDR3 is CASYPLLRANQPQHF. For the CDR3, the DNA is TGCGCCAGCTACCCGCTGCTGAGGGCCAATCAGCCCCAGCATTTT.

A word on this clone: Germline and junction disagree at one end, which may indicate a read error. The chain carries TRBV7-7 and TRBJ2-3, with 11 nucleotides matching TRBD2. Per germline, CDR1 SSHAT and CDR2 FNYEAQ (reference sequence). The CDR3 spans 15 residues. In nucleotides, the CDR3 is TGTGCTAGCAGCCGACTAGCGGGAATCACAGATACGCAGTATTTT. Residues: CASSRLAGITDTQYF.

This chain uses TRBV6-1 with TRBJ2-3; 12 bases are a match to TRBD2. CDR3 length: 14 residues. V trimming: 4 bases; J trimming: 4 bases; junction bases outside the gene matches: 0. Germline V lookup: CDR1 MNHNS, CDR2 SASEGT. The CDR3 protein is CASSGLAGADTQYF. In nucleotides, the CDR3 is TGTGCCAGCAGTGGACTAGCGGGAGCAGATACGCAGTATTTT.

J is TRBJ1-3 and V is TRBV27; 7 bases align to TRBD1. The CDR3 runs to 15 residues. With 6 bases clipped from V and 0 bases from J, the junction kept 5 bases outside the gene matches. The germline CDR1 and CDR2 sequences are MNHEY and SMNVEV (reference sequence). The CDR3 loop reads CASRVTGTSGNTIYF. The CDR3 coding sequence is TGTGCCAGCAGGGTGACAGGGACCTCTGGAAACACCATATATTTT.

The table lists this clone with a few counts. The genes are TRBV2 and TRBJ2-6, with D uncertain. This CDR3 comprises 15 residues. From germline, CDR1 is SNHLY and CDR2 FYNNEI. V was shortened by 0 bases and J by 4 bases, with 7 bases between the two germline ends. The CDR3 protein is CASSEAVAGANVLTF. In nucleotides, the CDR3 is TGTGCCAGCAGTGAAGCGGTTGCCGGGGCCAACGTCCTGACTTTC.

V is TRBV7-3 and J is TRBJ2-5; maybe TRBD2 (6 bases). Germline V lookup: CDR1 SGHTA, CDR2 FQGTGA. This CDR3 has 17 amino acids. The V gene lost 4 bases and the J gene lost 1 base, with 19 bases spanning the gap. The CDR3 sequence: CASSSGRGSPLQETQYF. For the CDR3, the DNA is TGTGCCAGCAGCTCAGGTCGGGGGTCCCCTCTCCAAGAGACCCAGTACTTC.

This CDR3 reads CASSEARTGELFF. In DNA, the CDR3 is TGTGCCAGCAGTGAAGCGCGAACTGGGGAGCTGTTTTTT. V usage is TRBV2 and J usage is TRBJ2-2, with unresolved D. CDR3 size: 13 residues. Germline loops: CDR1 SNHLY, CDR2 FYNNEI. The V end lost 0 bases, the J end lost 8 bases, and 7 bases lay between the germline ends.

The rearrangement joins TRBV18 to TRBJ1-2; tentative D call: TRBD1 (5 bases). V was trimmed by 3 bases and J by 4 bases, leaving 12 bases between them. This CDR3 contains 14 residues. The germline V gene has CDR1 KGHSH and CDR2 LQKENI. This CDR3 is CASSPPQGLYGYTF. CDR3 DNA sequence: TGTGCCAGCTCACCGCCCCAGGGTCTCTATGGCTACACCTTC.

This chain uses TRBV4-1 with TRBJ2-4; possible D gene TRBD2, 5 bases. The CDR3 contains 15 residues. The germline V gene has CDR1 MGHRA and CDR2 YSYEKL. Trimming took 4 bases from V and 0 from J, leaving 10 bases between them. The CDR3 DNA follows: TGCGCCAGCAGCCTTCGACGGGGAGCCAAAAACATTCAGTACTTC. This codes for CASSLRRGAKNIQYF.

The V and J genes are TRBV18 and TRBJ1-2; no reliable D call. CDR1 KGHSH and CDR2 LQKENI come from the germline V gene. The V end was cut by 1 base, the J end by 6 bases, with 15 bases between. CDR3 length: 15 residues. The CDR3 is CASSPLLYGSDGYTF. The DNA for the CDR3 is TGTGCCAGCTCACCACTATTGTACGGATCCGATGGCTACACCTTC.

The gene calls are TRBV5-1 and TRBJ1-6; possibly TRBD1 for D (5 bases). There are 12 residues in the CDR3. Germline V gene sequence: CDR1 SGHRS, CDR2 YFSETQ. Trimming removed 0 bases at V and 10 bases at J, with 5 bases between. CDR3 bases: TGCGCCAGCAGCTTGGAGGGGTCACCCCTCCACTTT. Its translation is CASSLEGSPLHF.

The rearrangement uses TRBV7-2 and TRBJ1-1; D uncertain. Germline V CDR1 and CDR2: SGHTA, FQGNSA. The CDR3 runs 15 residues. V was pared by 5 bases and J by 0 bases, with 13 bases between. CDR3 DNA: TGTGCCAGCAGCCCTGACCCTAGACTGAACACTGAAGCTTTCTTT. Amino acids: CASSPDPRLNTEAFF.

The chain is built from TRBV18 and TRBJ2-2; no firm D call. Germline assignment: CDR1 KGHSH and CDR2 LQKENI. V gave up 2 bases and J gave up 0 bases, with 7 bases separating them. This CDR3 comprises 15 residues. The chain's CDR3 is CASSPITANTGELFF. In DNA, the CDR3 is TGTGCCAGCTCACCAATCACAGCGAACACCGGGGAGCTGTTTTTT. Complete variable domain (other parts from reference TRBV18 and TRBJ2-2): NAGVMQNPRHLVRRRGQEARLRCSPMKGHSHVYWYRQLPEEGLKFMVYLQKENIIDESGMPKERFSAEFPKEGPSILRIQQVVRGDSAAYFCASSPITANTGELFFGEGSRLTVL.

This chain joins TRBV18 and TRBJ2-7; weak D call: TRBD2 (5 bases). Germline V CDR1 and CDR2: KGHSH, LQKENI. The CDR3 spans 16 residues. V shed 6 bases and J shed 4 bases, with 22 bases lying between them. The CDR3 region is CASSQALGAEKYEQYF. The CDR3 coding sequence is TGTGCCAGCTCCCAGGCCCTAGGAGCGGAAAAATACGAGCAGTACTTC.

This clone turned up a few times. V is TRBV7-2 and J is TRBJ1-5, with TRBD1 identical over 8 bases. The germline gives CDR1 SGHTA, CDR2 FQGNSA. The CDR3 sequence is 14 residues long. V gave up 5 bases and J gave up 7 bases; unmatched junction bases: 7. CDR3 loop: CASSPQGAAQPQHF. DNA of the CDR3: TGTGCCAGCAGCCCGCAGGGGGCGGCCCAGCCCCAGCATTTT.

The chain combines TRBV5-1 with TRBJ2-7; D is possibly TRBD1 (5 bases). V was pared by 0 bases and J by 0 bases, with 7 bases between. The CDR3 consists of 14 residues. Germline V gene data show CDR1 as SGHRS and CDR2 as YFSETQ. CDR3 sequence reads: CASSLGQLSYEQYF. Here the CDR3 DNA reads TGCGCCAGCAGCTTGGGACAGCTCTCCTACGAGCAGTACTTC.

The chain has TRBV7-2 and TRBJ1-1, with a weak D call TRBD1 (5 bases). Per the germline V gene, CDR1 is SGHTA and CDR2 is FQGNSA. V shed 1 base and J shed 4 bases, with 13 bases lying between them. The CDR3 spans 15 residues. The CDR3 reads CASSLVGGGGTEAFF. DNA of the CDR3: TGTGCCAGCAGCTTAGTAGGCGGGGGGGGCACTGAAGCTTTCTTT. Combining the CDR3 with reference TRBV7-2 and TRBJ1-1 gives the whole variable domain GAGVSQSPSNKVTEKGKDVELRCDPISGHTALYWYRQSLGQGLEFLIYFQGNSAPDKSGLPSDRFSAERTGGSVSTLTIQRTQQEDSAVYLCASSLVGGGGTEAFFGQGTRLTVV.